This entry lists 5 T cell receptor beta chains sequenced from one sample in a study of PD-1 blockade in classical Hodgkin lymphoma (dated by TCRdb to 2018 to 2020). Libraries were made using the immunoSEQ multiplex PCR assay. TCRdb mirrors the immuneACCESS table, restricted to in-frame sequences. Some clones are absent from its copies; in checked studies, under half trace to an unresolved V gene, and the reason for the others is unknown. The sample table holds 21,000 or so clones, of which 70% to 80% were seen once. Over 20% of the sample is held by the ten biggest clonotypes. The time point label here, explained by the study, means: cycle 1 day 1 (C1D1), immediately before nivolumab initiation. Relapse after autologous stem cell transplantation had occurred in all trial patients, and cohorts A, B and C were distinguished by prior brentuximab vedotin exposure. Sequenced material: peripheral blood mononuclear cells (PBMCs), taken at baseline. The origin of the receptors is a human donor with classical Hodgkin lymphoma.

The J gene is TRBJ2-5, the V gene TRBV21-1; the table's TRBD2 call for D was not verified on the DNA. TRBV21-1 is a pseudogene. The CDR3 spans 17 residues. The CDR3 nucleotides read TGTGCCAGCAGCAAGTGGCGGTTTGTCGGAAAACAAGAGACCCAGTACTTC. This codes for CASSKWRFVGKQETQYF.

As DNA, the CDR3 is TGCGCCAGCAGCTTGGAGGTGGGAGCGAGCAATGAGCAGTTCTTC. Its translation: CASSLEVGASNEQFF. V is TRBV5-1 and J is TRBJ2-1, with a tentative D call TRBD2 (5 bases). Trimming cost V 0 bases and J 6 bases, with 13 bases left between them. This CDR3 contains 15 residues. Germline CDR1 reads SGHRS; CDR2 reads YFSETQ.

The chain links TRBV28 to TRBJ2-1; 10 positions agree with TRBD1. V trimming: 5 bases; J trimming: 7 bases; junction bases outside the gene matches: 8. The V gene's germline CDR1 is MDHEN and CDR2 SYDVKM. The CDR3 spans 15 residues. The CDR3 spells CASSLLDRGQNEQFF. In DNA, the CDR3 is TGTGCCAGCAGTCTACTTGACAGGGGGCAAAATGAGCAGTTCTTC. The complete variable domain, with remaining parts taken from reference TRBV28 and TRBJ2-1, reads DVKVTQSSRYLVKRTGEKVFLECVQDMDHENMFWYRQDPGLGLRLIYFSYDVKMKEKGDIPEGYSVSREKKERFSLILESASTNQTSMYLCASSLLDRGQNEQFFGPGTRLTVL.

CDR3 in DNA: TGTGCCAGAAGCTTGGCCGGACCCCACACTATCTACAATGAGCAGTTCTTC. Translating gives CARSLAGPHTIYNEQFF. The V and J genes are TRBV5-3 and TRBJ2-1; D ambiguous. TRBV5-3 is an ORF; its function is uncertain. The CDR3 totals 17 residues. The V end was cut by 0 bases, the J end by 3 bases, with 16 bases between.

The chain recombines TRBV29-1 with TRBJ2-2, with 9 nucleotides matching TRBD1. V trimming: 6 bases; J trimming: 4 bases; junction bases outside the gene matches: 6. The CDR3 contains 14 residues. CDR1 is SQVTM and CDR2 is ANQGSEA in the germline V gene. The DNA for the CDR3 is TGCAGCGTGCGGGACAGGGAGTTCACCGGGGAGCTGTTTTTT. This sequence encodes CSVRDREFTGELFF.